These 14 T cell receptor beta chains share one sample of origin, sequenced in a study of T cells in Graves' hyperthyroidism and ophthalmopathy. TCR beta CDR3 sequences were amplified from RNA transcripts. Initially, a first-round RT-PCR of the TCR CDR3 employed the HTBI primer set. TCRdb redid the calling of the multiplex PCR reads with MiXCR, one entry per CDR3 protein. In the table there are fewer than 600,000 distinct CDR3 sequences, about an eighth of which are singletons. The sample taken for sequencing was blood. Receptors were obtained from a woman younger than 35 with Graves' hyperthyroidism.

The chain couples TRBV4-1 to TRBJ2-1, with D possibly matching TRBD1 (5 bases). Deletions cut 0 bases from V and 5 bases from J, with 8 bases between. This CDR3 has 14 amino acids. Germline-derived CDR1 and CDR2 are MGHRA and YSYEKL. The CDR3 nucleotides are TGCGCCAGCAGCCAAGATACAGGTAACAATGAGCAGTTCTTC. It specifies CASSQDTGNNEQFF.

The sample holds many counts of this clonotype. V gene TRBV20-1 combines with J gene TRBJ2-5; D is possibly TRBD2 (5 bases). The CDR3 is 12 residues long. The V end lost 8 bases, the J end lost 4 bases, and 14 bases lay between the germline ends. From germline, CDR1 is DFQATT and CDR2 SNEGSKA (reference sequence). The CDR3 DNA reads as TGCAGTACGAGAGGGCTAGGAGAGACCCAGTACTTC. It specifies CSTRGLGETQYF.

This clonotype was seen a handful of times. This chain links TRBV7-8 with TRBJ1-4, with no clear D. The germline gives CDR1 SGHVS, CDR2 FQNEAQ. The CDR3 length is 15 residues. Trimming stripped 0 bases from V and 7 bases from J, with 12 bases between. CDR3 bases: TGTGCCAGCAGCTTAGCAGGGAGTCCTATTGAAAAACTGTTTTTT. Amino acids: CASSLAGSPIEKLFF.

The chain carries TRBV18 and TRBJ2-2; no clear D gene. The CDR3 contains 15 residues. Trimming stripped 5 bases from V and 3 bases from J, with 13 bases between. CDR1 KGHSH and CDR2 LQKENI come from the germline V gene. In DNA form, the CDR3 reads TGTGCCAGCTCAACGTCCTATCAGGACACCGGGGAGCTGTTTTTT. Translated: CASSTSYQDTGELFF. Variable domain in full (rest from reference TRBV18 and TRBJ2-2): NAGVMQNPRHLVRRRGQEARLRCSPMKGHSHVYWYRQLPEEGLKFMVYLQKENIIDESGMPKERFSAEFPKEGPSILRIQQVVRGDSAAYFCASSTSYQDTGELFFGEGSRLTVL.

This clonotype was recorded many times. V and J are TRBV12-3 or TRBV12-4 and TRBJ2-1; 14 nucleotides match TRBD2. With V trimmed by 6 bases and J by 7 bases, 11 bases remained unmatched. CDR3 length: 17 amino acids. CDR3 bases: TGTGCCAGCAGCCCCGGACTAGCGGGAGGCCACCTGAATGAGCAGTTCTTC. It codes for CASSPGLAGGHLNEQFF.

This clonotype was seen many times. The chain combines TRBV27 with TRBJ2-1; no clear D. This CDR3 contains 14 residues. CDR1 and CDR2 from the germline V gene are MNHEY and SMNVEV (reference sequence). V shed 3 bases and J shed 5 bases, with 11 bases lying between them. The CDR3 coding sequence is TGTGCCAGCAGTTTTAGCAGGACCGACAATGAGCAGTTCTTC. Its translation: CASSFSRTDNEQFF.

This clonotype occurred once. This chain uses TRBV27 with TRBJ2-5; 13 bases fit TRBD2. Trimming cost V 11 bases and J 2 bases; bases outside gene matches: 8. CDR3 length: 15 residues. CDR1 and CDR2 from the germline V gene are MNHEY and SMNVEV (reference sequence). CDR3 coding DNA: TGTGCCGCCCTGGGGGGACTAGCGGGACAAGAGACCCAGTACTTC. Translation: CAALGGLAGQETQYF.

In its sample, this clonotype was seen many times. The V gene is TRBV28, the J gene TRBJ1-4; D may be TRBD1 (5 bases). Germline CDR1 MDHEN, CDR2 SYDVKM. V dropped 3 bases and J dropped 6 bases, with 11 bases sitting between them. CDR3 size: 14 residues. As DNA, the CDR3 is TGTGCCAGCAGTTTCGGGAGGGGCTATGAAAAACTGTTTTTT. Protein: CASSFGRGYEKLFF.

CDR3 DNA: TGCAGTGCTAGACCCCTCCGGGACAGGATTTACAATGAGCAGTTCTTC. It is translated as CSARPLRDRIYNEQFF. This chain joins TRBV20-1 and TRBJ2-1; 8 bases are shared with TRBD1. Germline values: CDR1 DFQATT, CDR2 SNEGSKA (reference sequence). There are 16 residues in the CDR3. Trimming removed 2 bases from V and 4 bases from J; junction bases left unmatched: 10.

This sequence joins TRBV19 and TRBJ2-7; tentatively, D is TRBD2 (5 bases). Germline V gene lookup returns CDR1 LNHDA and CDR2 SQIVND (reference sequence). The V gene lost 2 bases and the J gene lost 2 bases, with 16 bases spanning the gap. The CDR3 has 16 residues. CDR3 sequence: CASSITRWTEAYEQYV. The CDR3 nucleotides read TGTGCCAGTAGTATAACTAGGTGGACCGAAGCCTACGAGCAGTACGTC.

In the case of this clonotype: Since a much larger clone is just one base distant, this may be a read error. The V and J genes are TRBV2 and TRBJ2-3; D unclear. The V gene's germline CDR1 is SNHLY and CDR2 FYNNEI. CDR3 length: 14 amino acids. The CDR3 nucleotides read TGTGGCAGCTCCCCCTCCCTAATGGGGGATACGCAGTATTTT. Translation: CGSSPSLMGDTQYF. Full variable domain (outside the CDR3, taken from reference TRBV2 and TRBJ2-3): EPEVTQTPSHQVTQMGQEVILRCVPISNHLYFYWYRQILGQKVEFLVSFYNNEISEKSEIFDDQFSVERPDGSNFTLKIRSTKLEDSAMYFCGSSPSLMGDTQYFGPGTRLTVL.

The V gene is TRBV7-9, the J gene TRBJ2-7, with 11 bases lining up with TRBD1. CDR1 is SEHNR, CDR2 FQNEAQ, per germline (reference sequence). The J segment lost 0 bases and the V segment lost 3 bases, leaving 1 base of the junction unmatched. CDR3 length equals 15 residues. The CDR3: CASSFGQGASYEQYV. In nucleotides, the CDR3 is TGTGCCAGCAGCTTCGGACAGGGGGCCTCCTACGAGCAGTACGTC.

There are many counts of this clonotype. The chain has TRBV6-2 or TRBV6-3 and TRBJ2-3; 11 bases line up with TRBD2. This CDR3 spans 16 amino acids. V trimming: 7 bases; J trimming: 0 bases; junction bases outside the gene matches: 6. CDR1 and CDR2 (germline): MNHEY, SVGEGT. The CDR3 DNA sequence: TGTGCCAGCAACAGACTAGCGGGATATAGCACAGATACGCAGTATTTT. Translated, it gives CASNRLAGYSTDTQYF.

This clonotype was detected ten times or more. The gene calls are TRBV3-1 and TRBJ2-4; the D gene is possibly TRBD2 (5 bases). The CDR3 is 14 amino acids. Germline CDR1 is LGHDT and CDR2 is YNNKEL (reference sequence). Trimming left V 1 base short and J 1 base short, with 5 bases between. Here the CDR3 DNA reads TGTGCCAGCAGCCAAGGGGAGGCCAAAAACATTCAGTACTTC. It yields the protein CASSQGEAKNIQYF.